Shown below are 30 T cell receptor beta chains from a single sample sequenced in a study of T cell responses to AZD1222 COVID-19 vaccine. Produced via immunoSEQ multiplex PCR; TCRdb's table is partial and in-frame only. The sample shows roughly 150,000 clones, about 91% of them seen only once. Sequencing used peripheral blood, obtained on day 0 of AZD1222 vaccination. The receptors originated from an adult in good health.

CDR3 DNA sequence: TGTGCCAGTAAAGGCGGGAGGGACTCGGGTGAGCAGTTCTTC. It translates to CASKGGRDSGEQFF. The chain recombines TRBV19 with TRBJ2-1; 9 nucleotides line up with TRBD2. This CDR3 is 14 amino acids long. CDR1 and CDR2 from the germline V gene are LNHDA and SQIVND (reference sequence). Unmatched junction bases numbered 10, after V lost 7 bases and J lost 9 bases.

The chain employs TRBV10-1 and TRBJ2-7; D not certain. From germline, CDR1 is WNHNN and CDR2 SYGVQD (reference sequence). V shed 8 bases and J shed 2 bases, with 19 bases lying between them. This CDR3 has 15 amino acids. The CDR3: CASQMYRGRAYEQYF. The CDR3 coding sequence is TGCGCCAGCCAAATGTACCGAGGACGAGCCTACGAGCAGTACTTC.

The chain is built from TRBV6-1 and TRBJ1-6; TRBD1 matches at 8 bases. Germline-derived CDR1 and CDR2 are MNHNS and SASEGT. The CDR3 contains 16 residues. The J segment lost 10 bases and the V segment lost 4 bases, leaving 12 bases of the junction unmatched. The CDR3 region is CASSADRVDLRSPLHF. The CDR3 DNA is TGTGCCAGCAGTGCGGACAGGGTTGACCTTCGGTCACCCCTCCACTTT.

This chain joins TRBV27 and TRBJ2-1, with a possible D match to TRBD2 (6 bases). V gave up 2 bases and J gave up 11 bases, with 7 bases separating them. Looked up from germline, CDR1 is MNHEY and CDR2 is SMNVEV (reference sequence). The CDR3 has 11 residues. The CDR3 DNA follows: TGTGCCAGCAGTTTAGGAGGGAAGCAGTTCTTC. This gives the protein CASSLGGKQFF.

For this clone: An end of the junction differs from the germline gene, which may be a read error. The rearrangement links TRBV6-1 to TRBJ2-7; TRBD2 is a possible D gene (5 bases). Per the germline V gene, CDR1 is MNHNS and CDR2 is SASEGT. The CDR3 runs to 13 residues. CDR3 sequence: CASSQAAVYEQYF. The CDR3 region has the DNA TGTGCCAGCAGTCAAGCGGCGGTTTACGAGCAGTACTTC.

This CDR3 is CASSPLPRSIRAPGNTIYF. CDR3 nucleotides: TGTGCCAGCAGCCCCCTCCCTCGTAGCATTCGAGCCCCTGGAAACACCATATATTTT. The rearrangement links TRBV3-1 (or the pseudogene TRBV3-2) to TRBJ1-3; D remains unclear. The V end lost 4 bases, the J end lost 2 bases, and 24 bases lay between the germline ends. Per the germline V gene, CDR1 is LGHDT and CDR2 is YNNKEL (reference sequence). The CDR3 spans 19 residues.

V and J are TRBV5-6 and TRBJ2-7, with 7 bases matching TRBD1. The ends lost 4 bases at V and 5 bases at J; junction bases unmatched: 9. Germline V gives CDR1 SGHDT, CDR2 YYEEEE. This CDR3 is 14 amino acids long. The CDR3 loop is CASSGNRGRNEQYF. The CDR3 region has the DNA TGTGCCAGCAGCGGAAACAGGGGACGGAACGAGCAGTACTTC. The full variable domain, with the rest looked up from reference TRBV5-6 and TRBJ2-7, is DAGVTQSPTHLIKTRGQQVTLRCSPKSGHDTVSWYQQALGQGPQFIFQYYEEEERQRGNFPDRFSGHQFPNYSSELNVNALLLGDSALYLCASSGNRGRNEQYFGPGTRLTVT.

This clone was counted a single time. The chain links TRBV4-3 to TRBJ2-7, with TRBD2 matching 11 bases. Trimming removed 6 bases from V and 1 base from J; junction bases left unmatched: 5. The CDR3 extends over 15 amino acids. Germline V lookup: CDR1 LGHNA, CDR2 YSLEER. For the CDR3, the DNA is TGCGCCAGCAGACCGGGACTAGCGGAGTCCTACGAGCAGTACTTC. It encodes CASRPGLAESYEQYF.

The rearrangement uses TRBV6-1 and TRBJ1-1; no firm D call. The CDR3 runs to 14 residues. Looked up from germline, CDR1 is MNHNS and CDR2 is SASEGT. Trimming left V 2 bases short and J 3 bases short, with 10 bases between. The CDR3 reads CASSEFELYTEAFF. Written as DNA, the CDR3 is TGTGCCAGCAGTGAATTCGAGCTATACACTGAAGCTTTCTTT.

The CDR3 nucleotides read TGTGCCAGCAGCTCGACAGGGGGTAATATTAACTATGGCTACACCTTC. Translation: CASSSTGGNINYGYTF. The chain joins TRBV5-6 to TRBJ1-2; 9 bases match TRBD1. Germline V gene lookup returns CDR1 SGHDT and CDR2 YYEEEE. V gave up 3 bases and J gave up 1 base; unmatched junction bases: 7. This CDR3 region has 16 residues.

V and J are TRBV19 and TRBJ2-7; 11 nucleotides align to TRBD2. Trimming removed 0 bases from V and 2 bases from J; junction bases left unmatched: 6. The CDR3 is made up of 17 amino acids. The germline V gene encodes CDR1 LNHDA and CDR2 SQIVND (reference sequence). The CDR3 is CASSIDHTSGGAYEQYF. CDR3 DNA sequence: TGTGCCAGTAGTATAGACCACACTAGCGGGGGTGCCTACGAGCAGTACTTC. Using reference TRBV19 and TRBJ2-7 for the parts outside the CDR3, the full variable domain is DGGITQSPKYLFRKEGQNVTLSCEQNLNHDAMYWYRQDPGQGLRLIYYSQIVNDFQKGDIAEGYSVSREKKESFPLTVTSAQKNPTAFYLCASSIDHTSGGAYEQYFGPGTRLTVT.

The chain has TRBV6-5 and TRBJ2-7; maybe TRBD2 (5 bases). Germline lookup yields CDR1 MNHEY and CDR2 SVGAGI. This CDR3 is 15 amino acids long. The V and J ends lost 6 bases and 2 bases respectively, with 17 bases between them. CDR3 DNA: TGTGCCAGCAGAATACGGGGTGGGCCAACCTACGAGCAGTACTTC. Amino acid sequence: CASRIRGGPTYEQYF.

The chain joins TRBV6-1 to TRBJ1-1; 10 nucleotides align to TRBD1. CDR1 MNHNS and CDR2 SASEGT come from the germline V gene. Trimming removed 4 bases from V and 3 bases from J; junction bases left unmatched: 11. The CDR3 extends over 17 amino acids. CDR3 in DNA: TGTGCCAGCAGTGGGTCCGGGACAGGGGCCGCGGACACTGAAGCTTTCTTT. It translates to CASSGSGTGAADTEAFF.

The chain recombines TRBV28 with TRBJ1-2, with 9 bases fitting TRBD1. The V and J ends lost 5 bases and 7 bases, in that order; junction bases with no gene match: 11. Germline V gene data show CDR1 as MDHEN and CDR2 as SYDVKM. This CDR3 is built from 15 residues. In DNA, the CDR3 is TGTGCCAGCAGTCAACCGGGACAGGGATTGGCTGGCTACACCTTC. It translates to CASSQPGQGLAGYTF.

This chain joins TRBV10-3 and TRBJ2-1; D might be TRBD2 (5 bases). CDR3 length: 17 amino acids. Trimming removed 1 base at V and 8 bases at J, with 21 bases between. Looked up from germline, CDR1 is ENHRY and CDR2 is SYGVKD. CDR3 protein: CAISEFGVAGYSDEQFF. In DNA form, the CDR3 reads TGTGCCATCAGTGAGTTTGGAGTGGCGGGTTATTCCGATGAGCAGTTCTTC.

The chain links TRBV29-1 to TRBJ2-1, with 8 positions matching TRBD2. V lost 0 bases and J lost 7; bases outside the gene matches: 14. There are 17 residues in the CDR3. Germline V gene lookup returns CDR1 SQVTM and CDR2 ANQGSEA. CDR3 sequence: CSVEDVILGTRGNEQFF. CDR3 in DNA: TGCAGCGTTGAAGATGTGATTCTGGGGACTAGGGGGAATGAGCAGTTCTTC.

Here the CDR3 reads CSVYGTRKSSSSQKPHKNIQYF. In DNA, the CDR3 is TGCAGCGTTTACGGGACACGGAAGAGCTCTAGCTCGCAAAAACCGCACAAAAACATTCAGTACTTC. The chain uses TRBV29-1 and TRBJ2-4, with D possibly being TRBD1 (6 bases). Germline V gene data show CDR1 as SQVTM and CDR2 as ANQGSEA. Trimming cost V 5 bases and J 3 bases, with 38 bases left between them. CDR3 length: 22 amino acids.

The chain is built from TRBV19 and TRBJ2-3; the D is unclear. CDR1 is LNHDA, CDR2 SQIVND, per germline (reference sequence). The CDR3 length is 14 residues. Trimming removed 2 bases at V and 2 bases at J, with 8 bases between. This chain's CDR3 is CASSILSYTDTQYF. The CDR3, as DNA: TGTGCCAGTAGTATACTATCCTACACAGATACGCAGTATTTT.

This chain connects TRBV2 to TRBJ2-1, with 8 bases matching TRBD2. J lost 5 bases, V lost 4 bases, and 7 bases had no gene match. In germline, CDR1 is SNHLY, CDR2 FYNNEI. This CDR3 has 15 residues. The CDR3 reads CASSGTSNRNNEQFF. In nucleotides, the CDR3 is TGTGCCAGCAGTGGGACTAGCAACAGGAACAATGAGCAGTTCTTC.

The V and J genes are TRBV30 and TRBJ2-7; maybe TRBD1 (5 bases). Per germline, CDR1 GTSNPN and CDR2 SVGIG (reference sequence). This CDR3 region has 13 residues. The V end was cut by 4 bases, the J end by 5 bases, with 15 bases between. CDR3 protein: CAWTWGAGNEQYF. CDR3 sequence (DNA): TGTGCCTGGACCTGGGGTGCAGGGAACGAGCAGTACTTC.

The chain links TRBV7-2 to TRBJ2-3; 9 bases are a match to TRBD2. Trimming cost V 1 base and J 4 bases; bases outside gene matches: 6. Germline assignment: CDR1 SGHTA and CDR2 FQGNSA. This CDR3 is built from 16 residues. CDR3: CASSLVAGDLSDTQYF. The CDR3 DNA reads as TGTGCCAGCAGCTTAGTAGCGGGAGACCTCTCAGATACGCAGTATTTT.

CDR3 nucleotide sequence: TGTGCCAGCAAAGCGGGACAGGGTCCTCTGGAGCAGTACTTC. Amino acids: CASKAGQGPLEQYF. The rearrangement links TRBV13 to TRBJ2-7; TRBD1 matches 9 bases. The CDR3 totals 14 residues. CDR1 is PRHDT and CDR2 is FYEKMQ in the germline V gene (reference sequence). The ends lost 7 bases at V and 7 bases at J; junction bases unmatched: 11.

This sequence joins TRBV6-2 or TRBV6-3 and TRBJ2-7; D unclear. V was clipped by 3 bases and J by 5 bases, with 20 bases between them. Germline V gene lookup returns CDR1 MNHEY and CDR2 SVGEGT. This CDR3 spans 16 amino acids. CDR3 in DNA: TGTGCCAGCAGTTATCTGGGCAGGCCCCCCCGGAACGAGCAGTACTTC. Its protein is CASSYLGRPPRNEQYF.

CDR3 nucleotides: TGTGCCTCTAGGGGGACTCCTAGCTCCTACAATGAGCAGTTCTTC. This gives the protein CASRGTPSSYNEQFF. The chain couples TRBV19 to TRBJ2-1; either TRBD1 or TRBD2 may fit D (6 bases each). The CDR3 loop spans 15 amino acids. Germline CDR1 is LNHDA and CDR2 is SQIVND (reference sequence). Trimming took 11 bases from V and 0 from J, leaving 17 bases between them. The variable domain in full, completed from reference TRBV19 and TRBJ2-1, reads DGGITQSPKYLFRKEGQNVTLSCEQNLNHDAMYWYRQDPGQGLRLIYYSQIVNDFQKGDIAEGYSVSREKKESFPLTVTSAQKNPTAFYLCASRGTPSSYNEQFFGPGTRLTVL.

This chain uses TRBV2 with TRBJ2-3, with TRBD2 identical over 7 bases. J gave up 4 bases and V 1 base, and 2 bases lay outside the gene matches. The CDR3 spans 14 residues. Germline CDR1 reads SNHLY; CDR2 reads FYNNEI. The CDR3 nucleotides are TGTGCCAGCAGTGAAGGGCTAGCGGCAGATACGCAGTATTTT. It codes for CASSEGLAADTQYF.

V is TRBV19 and J is TRBJ2-7; a weak D match, TRBD1 (7 bases). Germline V CDR1 and CDR2: LNHDA, SQIVND (reference sequence). The ends were cut back, 9 bases at V and 3 bases at J, with 15 bases in the middle. This CDR3 comprises 13 residues. CDR3 protein: CASGYRGGYEQYF. The DNA of the CDR3 is TGTGCCAGCGGATACAGGGGAGGCTACGAGCAGTACTTC. Using reference TRBV19 and TRBJ2-7 for the parts outside the CDR3, the full variable domain is DGGITQSPKYLFRKEGQNVTLSCEQNLNHDAMYWYRQDPGQGLRLIYYSQIVNDFQKGDIAEGYSVSREKKESFPLTVTSAQKNPTAFYLCASGYRGGYEQYFGPGTRLTVT.

This sequence joins TRBV28 and TRBJ2-1; TRBD2 aligns across 9 bases. Germline V gene data show CDR1 as MDHEN and CDR2 as SYDVKM. The CDR3 length is 14 residues. The V gene end was trimmed by 3 bases and the J gene end by 10 bases; junction bases not matched to a gene: 7. In nucleotides, the CDR3 is TGTGCCAGCAGTTTTTCGGGTAGCGGGGGAGAGCAGTTCTTC. This translates into CASSFSGSGGEQFF.

The chain employs TRBV18 and TRBJ1-5; D unclear. Germline V lookup: CDR1 KGHSH, CDR2 LQKENI. V lost 8 bases and J lost 5, with 13 bases in between. There are 13 residues in the CDR3. CDR3 sequence (DNA): TGTGCCAGCGGAGGGCGGCGAGATCAGCCCCAGCATTTT. Its protein is CASGGRRDQPQHF.

The gene calls are TRBV28 and TRBJ1-2; tentatively, D is TRBD1 (5 bases). V lost 3 bases and J 8 bases, leaving 10 bases between the germline ends. Germline-derived CDR1 and CDR2 are MDHEN and SYDVKM. CDR3 length: 12 residues. This chain's CDR3 is CASSLGGAGYTF. CDR3 nucleotides: TGTGCCAGCAGTTTGGGTGGGGCGGGCTACACCTTC.

The rearrangement links TRBV30 to TRBJ2-5; no reliable D call. Germline CDR1 GTSNPN, CDR2 SVGIG (reference sequence). Trimming pared 4 bases from V and 4 bases from J, leaving 7 bases between. This CDR3 has 11 residues. The CDR3 loop reads CAWNLGETQYF. CDR3 in DNA: TGTGCCTGGAATCTCGGAGAGACCCAGTACTTC.